This T cell receptor beta chain was obtained from a study of blood T cell repertoires in COVID-19. Overall study context: Researchers got acute and convalescent COVID-19 samples from the United States, Italy and Spain.

This clone appeared a single time. A Seattle source enrolled patients during active infection and followed them longitudinally. In the original workflow: Reference gene primer amplification gave nucleated cell count estimates. Data came from immunoSEQ multiplex PCR; TCRdb stores just in-frame clones and leaves some out. That table gives V, J and clone size, and the DNA gave D and trimming. The table records about 230,000 clones, approximately 90% of them present only once. The TCR comes from a man aged 25-45 years with COVID-19, enrolled during active disease. The sequencing sample was made of peripheral blood.

CDR3 region: CAWSDSSYNEQFF. The CDR3 DNA is TGTGCCTGGTCCGACAGCTCCTACAATGAGCAGTTCTTC. V gene TRBV30 combines with J gene TRBJ2-1, with a tentative D call TRBD1 (5 bases). Per the germline V gene, CDR1 is GTSNPN and CDR2 is SVGIG (reference sequence). V lost 5 bases and J lost 0, with 8 bases in between. The CDR3 extends over 13 amino acids.